One T cell receptor beta chain is described in this entry. Antigen: not known. The data belong to a study of T cells in localized non-small cell lung cancer. CDR1 is MDHEN and CDR2 is SYDVKM in the germline V gene. V dropped 1 base and J dropped 6 bases, with 10 bases sitting between them. The CDR3 covers 14 residues. Overall study findings and caveats: A median of about 50 clones ranked among the top 100 in tumor appeared in adjacent lung. Peak T cell clonality was found in uninvolved adjacent lung, exceeding tumor. Patients showing higher blood T cell density tended to see longer overall survival.

Sequencing used immunoSEQ multiplex PCR; TCRdb keeps in-frame clones, though not all of them. Seen here are around 70,000 clones, approximately 87% observed once, and the top ten hold 21%. The sequenced sample was peripheral blood, obtained before any cancer treatment. The TCR was taken from a male donor at least 60 years old with stage III squamous cell lung carcinoma. V gene TRBV28 combines with J gene TRBJ1-5, with a possible D match to TRBD1 (5 bases). The CDR3 protein is CASSLSGGTQPQHF. CDR3 in DNA: TGTGCCAGCAGTTTATCGGGGGGAACTCAGCCCCAGCATTTT. The full variable domain, in which reference TRBV28 and TRBJ1-5 provide the parts outside the CDR3, is DVKVTQSSRYLVKRTGEKVFLECVQDMDHENMFWYRQDPGLGLRLIYFSYDVKMKEKGDIPEGYSVSREKKERFSLILESASTNQTSMYLCASSLSGGTQPQHFGDGTRLSIL.